This TCR beta chain was found in a study of T cells expressing NK-cell markers. On the study more broadly: TCR beta repertoires came from sorted CD3+CD56+NKG2C+, CD3+CD56+NKG2C- and CD3+CD56-NKG2C+ T cells. Most of the eight sequenced donors tested HCMV-seropositive; one tested seronegative. Regarding the study as a whole: Several donors' CD3+CD56-NKG2C+ cells were dominated by the same clonotypes. The dominant NKG2C+ clonotypes represented roughly 1.0-7.5% of CD8+ T cells in over 5 donors.

Following a re-call of the 5' RACE reads, TCRdb has one entry per CDR3 protein and lacks DNA. Its table lists 250,000 to 300,000 distinct CDR3 sequences. As to this clonotype: Its antigen is currently unknown.

The CDR3 consists of 16 residues. CDR1 is SEHNR and CDR2 is FQNEAQ in the germline V gene (reference sequence). Sequenced sample: blood T cells: a sorted CD56 or NKG2C T cell subset, CD4+ or CD8+ T cells, or bulk PBMC T cells (not recorded which). The source is a man aged 18 to 29 in good health. The rearrangement uses TRBV7-9 and TRBJ2-5; the D call of TRBD1 rests on TCRdb alone, since no DNA is present to check it. CDR3: CASGGRTGRMQETQYF.